The T cell receptor (beta chain) under discussion was sequenced for a study of cytomegalovirus exposure and HLA in healthy donors (dated by TCRdb to 2017 to 2019). Study-level background: An earlier analysis of approximately 590 of the donors reported about 250 Gb of sequence data and some 120 million unique TCR beta sequences from 150 million to 200 million T cells. An early release covering 500 to 750 HLA-typed donors comprised 250 to 350 gigabases of sequencing data and tens of millions of unique TCR sequences. Of the 300 to 450 genotyped donors, approximately 83% fell in the genetic ancestry cluster associated with self-reported Caucasian donors. The study was designed to test whether signatures of past pathogen exposure could be identified by cataloging public T cell receptors. The T cell repertoires of around 730 subjects were profiled by immunosequencing and related to cytomegalovirus serostatus. Along with the roughly 670-subject first cohort, a separate validation cohort of over a hundred different subjects was used. The study combined high-throughput TCR immunosequencing, statistical association of individual TCRs with disease status, and machine learning to predict cytomegalovirus infection status. A later analysis re-analyzed previously published TCR beta repertoires from roughly 600 donors and added high-resolution HLA genotyping to study TCR occurrence patterns. The later analysis used no new phenotypic data to find candidate immune exposures, relying instead on TCR beta sequences and their occurrence across donors. An earlier analysis of 587 of the donors used high-throughput TCR beta sequencing to judge whether each TCR beta V gene segment behaved as functional or pseudogenic. Donor age, sex, ethnicity and CMV serostatus were compiled together with the repertoire data. Genome-wide SNP genotypes for about 55% of the 666 donors were used in a later genetic analysis, which treated that subset as a discovery cohort. All discovery cohort repertoires had been generated using a single sequencing platform. Both class I and class II loci were covered by HLA typing, at four-digit resolution. Typing coverage differed by locus: A, B, C, DRB1 and DQB1 were typed in about 620-630 donors, DQA1 in roughly 510, DPA1 in roughly 590, and DPB1 in 472. Four or five DR-DQ haplotypes were handled as single units for association and clustering because linkage in the cohort was strong. On average, 235,054 unique TCR beta nucleotide sequences were sequenced per donor among about 400 genotyped donors of the cohort, with roughly 18% of those sequences being non-productive.

Note on this clone: Its antigen is not yet known. It has no much larger one-base neighbor in the sample; base qualities were not kept.

Library preparation was by the immunoSEQ multiplex PCR assay. A mixture of 60 forward primers for TCR Vbeta segments and 13 reverse primers for TCR Jbeta segments was used in the multiplex PCR. The CDR3 region of rearranged TCR beta genes was amplified from genomic DNA with a multiplex PCR assay. The amplified TCR beta libraries were sequenced on the Illumina HiSeq System as 87-base-pair reads. The paper's data handling went like this. A later analysis counted about 80 million unique TCR beta chains across the 690 or so repertoires, and roughly 11 million of these chains were shared by at least two donors. To remove PCR and sequencing errors, raw reads were error-corrected and collapsed into unique sequences using a nearest-neighbor algorithm that merged closely related sequences. Alignment of CDR3 sequences to IMGT reference sequences was used to assign V, D and J gene segments. For a sequence to be retained, a match of at least six nucleotides to both a V gene segment and a J gene segment was required. Rearrangements were called productive when the CDR3 lacked stop codons and stayed in frame with V and J; all others were non-productive. Following IMGT convention, CDR3 was defined as the stretch from the second conserved V-encoded cysteine up to the conserved J-encoded phenylalanine. The earlier analysis of about 620 of the donors excluded sequences that lacked an unambiguous match to a single V gene segment. An earlier analysis of several hundred of the donors called V segments functional above 56.7% productive rearrangements and segregating when the between-donor standard deviation exceeded 5%. A statistical classification framework was developed to diagnose cytomegalovirus status using the catalog of TCR beta chain sequences. V and J gene assignment, in a later analysis, came from comparing TCR nucleotide sequences with IMGT/GENE-DB human TR gene sequences. Using the TCRdist pipeline, a later analysis assigned CDR3 sequences along with most-parsimonious VDJ recombination scenarios. In a later analysis, each TCR beta chain was defined by its CDR3 amino acid sequence together with its V-gene family, and reads without a unique V-gene family were excluded. To address suspected cross-contamination and a sequencing artifact, a later analysis removed roughly 580 highly shared, low-generation-probability nucleotide sequences. In a later analysis, a clonal expansion index for each public chain was calculated from normalized within-repertoire ranks of inferred template counts. Generation probabilities in a later analysis came from a VDJ recombination model fitted to out-of-frame rearrangements, and those results were checked against IGoR. A later analysis scored TCR-TCR, TCR-HLA and TCR-CMV co-occurrence with hypergeometric tests, applying a repertoire-size bias correction to TCR pairs. False discovery rates were estimated in a later analysis by permuting HLA or CMV assignments 20 times. In a later analysis, co-occurring TCRs were grouped using DBSCAN, with TCRdist sequence similarity added in when clustering inside HLA-allele-positive subsets. For co-occurrence clustering, repertoires with fewer than 30,000 or more than 120,000 public chains were excluded, along with roughly 5 repertoires with anomalous nucleotide sharing. The immuneACCESS repertoire file appears here via TCRdb, limited to in-frame rearrangements. These files lack a portion of the clones; in checked studies, under half of the deficit traces to unresolved V genes, and the cause of the others is not known. V, J and clone size reflect that table, while D and trimming were determined from the DNA. For this sample there are about 160,000 clones; about 60% appear just once. 6% to 8.5% of the sample comes from the top ten.

In total, 666 healthy bone marrow donors made up the cohort. At the time of sampling, all cohort members were nominally healthy, though unrecorded immune exposures were likely present. The donor was CMV seropositive and was included in the group of 300 or so seropositive cohort members. Every donor gave a peripheral blood sample, and the peripheral blood mononuclear cells from that sample were used for TCR beta sequencing. The Qiagen DNeasy Blood Extraction Kit was used to extract genomic DNA from the blood cell samples. Broader findings and caveats from the paper: A later analysis found that most CMV-associated TCR beta chains appeared HLA-restricted, with HLA associations seemingly driven largely by CMV exposure. A later analysis found that HLA-associated TCR beta chains were more clonally expanded and had lower generation probabilities than equally common non-associated chains. When HLA alleles, especially DR and DQ, strongly co-occurred, attributing TCR associations to individual alleles was difficult. A cluster of highly shared sequence variants was judged likely to be a technical artifact of the sequencing pipeline. In vitro tests confirmed that a few of the cytomegalovirus-associated TCR beta chains recognize cytomegalovirus antigens. Presence/absence analyses assumed roughly uniform sequencing depth across donors, an assumption that may not hold. The earlier analysis of nearly 600 of the donors excluded 15 to 20 rarely observed V segments, including chromosome 9 orphons, because counts were too low. Across donors, most TCR sequences were observed very rarely, whereas some public TCRs were present in many individuals. Immune exposure information for the cohort was limited to CMV serostatus. An earlier analysis of 587 of the donors showed that most TCR beta V segments appeared in productive rearrangements either about 87% or about 30% of the time, which broadly matched IMGT annotations. A further reported finding was that TCR beta sequences accurately predicted the HLA-A and HLA-B alleles for most subjects in the first cohort. According to a later genetic analysis, donors in an Asian-associated ancestry cluster had fewer N-insertions in productive TCRs than the approximately 690-donor mean. The 87-base-pair reads could not distinguish some IMGT-functional V segments, including TRBV6-2 and TRBV6-3, so those segments were excluded. Because HLA typing was unavailable for some donors at each locus, only the typed subset was used in association tests. A later analysis associated about 17,000 TCR beta sequences with specific HLA alleles at a false discovery rate of 0.05. A later analysis reported that several top co-occurrence clusters appeared linked to parvovirus B19, influenza, CMV and Epstein-Barr virus. It was suggested by the authors that the approach could potentially be generalized to other disease states and immunological phenotypes. In both the original and validation cohorts, the classifier was reported to diagnose cytomegalovirus status with high specificity and sensitivity. Correlated functional status among segregating V segments might reflect linkage disequilibrium, but an unknown experimental factor could not be ruled out. A total of some 180 TCR beta chains were listed by the study as associated with cytomegalovirus. Only TCR beta chains were sequenced in this cohort, and the absence of alpha or paired-chain data limited detectable features. In a later genetic analysis, a missense DCLRE1C variant was associated with V-gene and J-gene trimming of TCR beta chains, and the association was replicated in an independent cohort. In a later analysis, the rate of TCR association differed among HLA loci, with DRB1 alleles having the most associated TCRs and HLA-C alleles having the fewest.

CDR1 LNHNV and CDR2 YYDKDF were looked up in the germline V gene (reference sequence). V is reduced by 9 bases and J by 5 bases, leaving a spacing of 15 bases between them. From the cysteine through the phenylalanine, the CDR3 covers 13 amino acids. The kept DNA is CDR3 alone, 39 bases in frame from the first base. The sequence was collected from a woman in her sixties or seventies in good health and CMV-seropositive. The sample taken for sequencing was PBMCs. The rearrangement combines TRBV15 with TRBJ2-3; TRBD2 is possibly the D segment (6 matching bases). The DNA sequence is as follows: TGTGCCACGGGCAGGGAGGTCAGAGATACGCAGTATTTT. It codes for CATGREVRDTQYF.